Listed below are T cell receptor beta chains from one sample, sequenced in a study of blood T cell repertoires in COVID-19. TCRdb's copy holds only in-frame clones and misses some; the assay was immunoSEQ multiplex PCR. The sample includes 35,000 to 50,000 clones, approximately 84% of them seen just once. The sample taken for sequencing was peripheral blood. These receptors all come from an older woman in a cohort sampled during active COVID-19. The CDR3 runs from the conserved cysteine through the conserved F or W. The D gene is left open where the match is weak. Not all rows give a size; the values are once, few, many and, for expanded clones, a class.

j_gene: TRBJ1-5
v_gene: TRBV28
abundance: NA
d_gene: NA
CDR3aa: CASSFEVFNNQPQHF
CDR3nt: TGTGCCAGCAGTTTTGAGGTTTTTAACAATCAGCCCCAGCATTTT

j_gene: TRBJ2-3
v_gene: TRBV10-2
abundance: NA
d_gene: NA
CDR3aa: CASSEWTPEADTQYF
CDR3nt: TGCGCCAGCAGTGAGTGGACGCCGGAGGCAGATACGCAGTATTTT

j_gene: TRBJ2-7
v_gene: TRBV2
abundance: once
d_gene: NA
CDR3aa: CASSGGGPASYEQYF
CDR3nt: TGTGCCAGCAGTGGAGGGGGTCCTGCCTCCTACGAGCAGTACTTC

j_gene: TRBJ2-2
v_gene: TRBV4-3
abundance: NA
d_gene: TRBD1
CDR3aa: CASSSQPTGGNTGELFF
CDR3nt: TGCGCCAGCAGCAGCCAACCTACAGGGGGGAACACCGGGGAGCTGTTTTTT

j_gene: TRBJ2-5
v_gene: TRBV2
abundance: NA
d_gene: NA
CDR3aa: CASSEISGSWETQYF
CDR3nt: TGTGCCAGCAGTGAAATCAGCGGGTCATGGGAGACCCAGTACTTC

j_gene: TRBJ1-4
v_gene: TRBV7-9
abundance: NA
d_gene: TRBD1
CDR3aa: CASSWDRGPYNEKLFF
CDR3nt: TGTGCCAGCAGCTGGGACAGGGGTCCATATAATGAAAAACTGTTTTTT

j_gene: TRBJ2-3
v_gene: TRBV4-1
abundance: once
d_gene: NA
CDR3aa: CASSQGPSASTDTQYF
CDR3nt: TGCGCCAGCAGCCAAGGCCCTAGCGCAAGCACAGATACGCAGTATTTT

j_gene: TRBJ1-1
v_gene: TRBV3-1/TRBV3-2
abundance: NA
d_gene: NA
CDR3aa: CASSQDDAGTEAFF
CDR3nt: TGTGCCAGCAGCCAGGATGATGCGGGGACTGAAGCTTTCTTT

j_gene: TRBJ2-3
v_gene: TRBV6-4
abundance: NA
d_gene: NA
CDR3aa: CASSDSREGTDTQYF
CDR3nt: TGTGCCAGCAGTGACTCCCGAGAGGGCACAGATACGCAGTATTTT

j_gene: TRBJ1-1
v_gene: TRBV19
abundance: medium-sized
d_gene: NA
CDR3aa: CASSWGRGNTEAFF
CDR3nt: TGTGCCAGTAGTTGGGGCAGGGGTAACACTGAAGCTTTCTTT

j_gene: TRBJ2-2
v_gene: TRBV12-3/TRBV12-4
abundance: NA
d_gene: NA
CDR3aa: CASRLYTGELFF
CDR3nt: TGTGCCAGCAGGCTATACACCGGGGAGCTGTTTTTT

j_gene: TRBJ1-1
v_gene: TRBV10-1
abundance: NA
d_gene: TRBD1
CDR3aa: CASSPGTEVLAFF
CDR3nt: TGCGCCAGCAGTCCCGGGACAGAAGTCCTAGCTTTCTTT

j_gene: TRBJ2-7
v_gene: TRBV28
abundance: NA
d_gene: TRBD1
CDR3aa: CASSRTGLSGRGSYEQYF
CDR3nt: TGTGCCAGCTCCCGGACAGGCTTATCGGGGAGAGGGTCCTACGAGCAGTACTTC

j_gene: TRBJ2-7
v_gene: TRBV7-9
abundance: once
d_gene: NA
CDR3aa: CASSLGATATYEQYF
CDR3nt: TGTGCCAGCAGCTTAGGAGCTACAGCCACCTACGAGCAGTACTTC

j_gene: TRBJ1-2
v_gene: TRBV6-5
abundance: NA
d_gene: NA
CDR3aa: CASSYGLTDGYTF
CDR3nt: TGTGCCAGCAGTTACGGGCTGACAGATGGCTACACCTTC

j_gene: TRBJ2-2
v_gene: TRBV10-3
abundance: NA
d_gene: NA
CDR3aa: CAISGYSGTNTGELFF
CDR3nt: TGTGCCATCAGTGGTTATAGCGGTACGAACACCGGGGAGCTGTTTTTT

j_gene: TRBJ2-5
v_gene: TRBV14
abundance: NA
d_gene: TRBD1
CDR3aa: CASSQMTGPQETQYF
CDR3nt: TGTGCCAGCAGCCAAATGACAGGGCCCCAAGAGACCCAGTACTTC

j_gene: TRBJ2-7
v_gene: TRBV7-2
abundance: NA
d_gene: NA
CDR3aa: CASSLLAGGYEQYF
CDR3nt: TGTGCCAGCAGCTTATTGGCAGGAGGCTACGAGCAGTACTTC

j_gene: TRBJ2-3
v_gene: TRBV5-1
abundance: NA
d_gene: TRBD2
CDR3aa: CASSLPSYTSTGGGARDTQYF
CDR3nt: TGCGCCAGCAGCTTGCCTTCCTACACGTCTACTGGGGGAGGGGCACGAGATACGCAGTATTTT

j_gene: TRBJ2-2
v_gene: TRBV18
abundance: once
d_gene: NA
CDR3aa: CASSSTNTGELFF
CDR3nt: TGTGCCAGCTCATCCACGAACACCGGGGAGCTGTTTTTT

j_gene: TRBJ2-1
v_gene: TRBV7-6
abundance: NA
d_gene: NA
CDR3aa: CASSLSTPYNEQFF
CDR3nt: TGTGCCAGCAGCCTTAGCACCCCCTACAATGAGCAGTTCTTC

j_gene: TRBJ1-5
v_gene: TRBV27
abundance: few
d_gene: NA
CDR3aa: CASRTGLEQPQHF
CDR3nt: TGTGCCAGCCGAACAGGGCTGGAACAGCCCCAGCATTTT

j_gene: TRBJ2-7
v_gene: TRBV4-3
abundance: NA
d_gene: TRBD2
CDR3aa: CASSHAWTSGSPGYEQYF
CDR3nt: TGCGCCAGCAGCCATGCATGGACTAGCGGGAGCCCCGGCTACGAGCAGTACTTC

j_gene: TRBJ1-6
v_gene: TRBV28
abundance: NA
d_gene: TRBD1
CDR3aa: CASSLEQGARPVLNSPLHF
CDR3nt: TGTGCCAGCAGTCTCGAACAGGGGGCGCGTCCCGTCTTAAATTCACCCCTCCACTTT

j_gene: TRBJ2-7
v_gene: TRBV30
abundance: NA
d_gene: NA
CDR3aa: CAWSPMSPYEQYF
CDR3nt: TGTGCCTGGAGTCCTATGTCACCCTACGAGCAGTACTTC

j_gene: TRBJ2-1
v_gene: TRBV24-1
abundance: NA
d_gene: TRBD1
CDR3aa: CATSDPTGVYNEQFF
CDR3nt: TGTGCCACCAGTGATCCGACAGGGGTCTACAATGAGCAGTTCTTC

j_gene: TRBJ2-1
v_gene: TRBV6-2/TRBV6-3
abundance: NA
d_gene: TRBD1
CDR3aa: CAINPAGGGEQFF
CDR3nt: TGTGCCATCAACCCGGCAGGGGGCGGTGAGCAGTTCTTC

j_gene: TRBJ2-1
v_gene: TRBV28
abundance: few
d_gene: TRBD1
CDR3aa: CASSPSGQWFDEQFF
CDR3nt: TGTGCCAGCAGTCCCTCGGGACAGTGGTTCGATGAGCAGTTCTTC

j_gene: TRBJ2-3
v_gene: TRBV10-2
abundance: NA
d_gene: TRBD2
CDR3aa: CASSGALAADTQYF
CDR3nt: TGCGCCAGCAGTGGGGCACTAGCGGCAGATACGCAGTATTTT

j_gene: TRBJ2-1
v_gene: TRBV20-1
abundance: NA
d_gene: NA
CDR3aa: CSASALAPLYNEQFF
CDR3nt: TGCAGTGCTAGTGCCCTAGCGCCCCTCTACAATGAGCAGTTCTTC

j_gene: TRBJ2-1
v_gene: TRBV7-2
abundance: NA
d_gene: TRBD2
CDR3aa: CASSSLGLAGHNEQFF
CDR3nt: TGTGCCAGCAGCTCTCTGGGACTAGCGGGACACAATGAGCAGTTCTTC